This T cell receptor (beta chain) was captured by sequencing in a study of OX40 agonist ivuxolimab in advanced cancers. Looking at the study overall: Melanoma, hepatocellular carcinoma, head and neck or renal cell cancer occurred in dose-escalation patients. Study-wide findings and caveats: Compared with others, partial responders at 0.1-3.0 mg/kg displayed clonal expansion among the lowest. Clonal expansion by week 6 occurred in CD4+ and CD8+ blood T cells (at 0.1 to 3.0 mg/kg). Relative to CD4+, CD8+ T cells held more expanded clones on average.

To note about this clone: Its matching antigen is unknown.

The CDR3 is 16 residues long. Germline V lookup: CDR1 MNHEY, CDR2 SMNVEV (reference sequence). V gave up 5 bases and J gave up 3 bases; unmatched junction bases: 11. Only in-frame clones appear in the TCRdb table, and some are missing; sequencing was by immunoSEQ multiplex PCR. This repertoire shows 70,000 to 85,000 clones, about 88% found once; its top ten account for roughly 1%. This receptor was identified in an adult with an advanced solid tumor such as melanoma, head and neck, liver or kidney cancer. Specimen: CD4+ or CD8+ T cells sorted from blood, collected in a trial of the OX40 agonist ivuxolimab. This chain uses TRBV27 with TRBJ2-7; 9 bases align to TRBD1. The CDR3 spells CASSLTPGTGIYEQYF. For the CDR3, the DNA is TGTGCCAGCAGTCTCACCCCCGGGACAGGGATCTACGAGCAGTACTTC.